This T cell receptor (beta chain) was recorded in a study of blood T cell repertoires in COVID-19. Study-level information: Samples of COVID-19 (acute and convalescent) were obtained from the United States, Italy and Spain.

The V end was cut by 4 bases, the J end by 5 bases, with 17 bases between. The CDR3 is made up of 15 amino acids. CDR1 is SGDLS and CDR2 is YYNGEE in the germline V gene. The protocol was immunoSEQ multiplex PCR, while the TCRdb copy is restricted to in-frame clones and leaves out a portion. The sample shows about 280,000 clones, roughly 85% of them seen only once. The gene calls are TRBV9 and TRBJ2-3; D is possibly TRBD2 (5 bases). Sample: PBMCs or T cells enriched from blood (not recorded which). The receptor comes from a middle-aged man who had been exposed to COVID-19. The CDR3, as DNA: TGTGCCAGCAGCCCCCGGACTCCCCGGGGAGATACGCAGTATTTT. Encoded protein: CASSPRTPRGDTQYF.